Below, one T cell receptor (beta chain) is given with its context. Its antigen is currently unknown. The germline gene is not matched at one end of the junction; a read error may be the cause. This sample stems from a study of cytomegalovirus exposure and HLA in healthy donors. The wider study: Earlier sequencing of some 190 million T cells yielded around 100 million unique TCR beta sequences. Whole-study findings and limits: The presence/absence work took it that sequencing depth was about the same across donors. Per a prior analysis, the majority of TCR beta V segments were productive roughly 87% or roughly 30% of the time.

This cohort consisted of healthy bone marrow donors. In germline, CDR1 is SGHAT, CDR2 FQDESV (reference sequence). The CDR3 loop spans 15 amino acids. This PCR relied on a set of 60 Vbeta primers and 13 Jbeta primers. The protocol was immunoSEQ multiplex PCR, while the TCRdb copy is restricted to in-frame clones and leaves out a portion. This repertoire includes some 200,000 clones. The sequenced sample consisted of PBMCs. The rearrangement uses TRBV11-1 and TRBJ1-1; 8 bases map to TRBD1. This sequence originates from a woman aged 18-29 years in good health and CMV-seropositive. The CDR3 spells CASSLDRGLKTEAFF. As DNA, the CDR3 is TGTGCCAGCAGCTTAGACAGGGGGTTGAAAACTGAAGCTTTCTTT.